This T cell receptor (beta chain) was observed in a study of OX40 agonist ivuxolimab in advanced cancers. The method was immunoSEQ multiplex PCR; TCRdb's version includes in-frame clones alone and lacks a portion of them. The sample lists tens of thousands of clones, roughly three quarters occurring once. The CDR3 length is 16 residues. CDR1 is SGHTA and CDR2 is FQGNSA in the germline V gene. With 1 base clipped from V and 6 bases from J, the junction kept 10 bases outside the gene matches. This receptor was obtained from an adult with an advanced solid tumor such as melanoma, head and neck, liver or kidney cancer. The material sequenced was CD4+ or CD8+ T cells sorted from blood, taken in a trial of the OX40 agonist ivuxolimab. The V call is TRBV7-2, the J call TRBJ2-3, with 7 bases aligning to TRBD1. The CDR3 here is CASSLVPGGMGDTQYF. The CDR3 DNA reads TGTGCCAGCAGCTTAGTACCAGGGGGTATGGGTGATACGCAGTATTTT.